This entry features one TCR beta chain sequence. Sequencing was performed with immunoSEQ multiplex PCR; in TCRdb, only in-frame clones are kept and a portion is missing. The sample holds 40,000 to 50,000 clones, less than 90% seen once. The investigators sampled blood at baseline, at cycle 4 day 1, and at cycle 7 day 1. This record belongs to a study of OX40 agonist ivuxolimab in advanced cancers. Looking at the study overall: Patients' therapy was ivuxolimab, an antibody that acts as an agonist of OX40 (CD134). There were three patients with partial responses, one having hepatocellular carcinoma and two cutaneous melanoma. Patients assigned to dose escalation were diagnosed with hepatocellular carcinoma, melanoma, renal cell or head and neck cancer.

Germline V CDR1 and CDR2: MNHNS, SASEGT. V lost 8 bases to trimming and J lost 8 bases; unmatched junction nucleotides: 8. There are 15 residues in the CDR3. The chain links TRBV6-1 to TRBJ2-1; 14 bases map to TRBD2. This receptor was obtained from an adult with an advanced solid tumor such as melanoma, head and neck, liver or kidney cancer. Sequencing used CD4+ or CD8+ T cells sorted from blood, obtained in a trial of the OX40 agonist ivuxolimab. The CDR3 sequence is CASQPTSGRGDEQFF. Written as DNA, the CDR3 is TGTGCCAGCCAGCCGACTAGCGGGAGGGGAGATGAGCAGTTCTTC.